The 2 T cell receptor beta chains in this list originate from one sample, sequenced in a study of tumor-infiltrating lymphocytes in localized non-small cell lung cancer. Generated by immunoSEQ multiplex PCR, the TCRdb table keeps only in-frame clones and is missing some. This table has 16,000 or so clones, around 85% appearing once. Sequenced sample: lung tumor tissue. The source is a human donor with non-small cell lung cancer.

The table lists this clone with a few counts. This chain connects TRBV19 to TRBJ1-1, with D unresolved. V was shortened by 0 bases and J by 3 bases, with 11 bases between the two germline ends. CDR1 and CDR2 (germline): LNHDA, SQIVND (reference sequence). This CDR3 comprises 15 residues. The CDR3 nucleotides are TGTGCCAGTAGTATAGATCACGGAGGGCACACTGAAGCTTTCTTT. This translates into CASSIDHGGHTEAFF.

This clone occurred a few times. The chain uses TRBV28 and TRBJ2-5; D is undetermined. With 2 bases removed from V and 0 bases from J, the gap between germline ends came to 4 bases. The CDR3 has 13 amino acids. The V gene's germline CDR1 is MDHEN and CDR2 SYDVKM. CDR3 sequence (DNA): TGTGCCAGCAGTTTAATGGACCAAGAGACCCAGTACTTC. Encoded protein: CASSLMDQETQYF.